This T cell receptor beta chain stems from a study of neoadjuvant anti-PD-1 for oral cavity cancer. This CDR3 has 14 amino acids. The junction had 4 bases not matched to a gene; V was cut back by 4 bases and J by 8 bases. Germline CDR1 is SGHRS and CDR2 is YFSETQ. Method: immunoSEQ multiplex PCR; TCRdb's copy keeps in-frame clones and lacks some. The top ten hold 2% of the sample, which has around 13,000 clones, about 60% seen once. This material consisted of PBMCs, taken before nivolumab (anti-PD-1) treatment. This clonotype was sampled from a person between 40 and 79 years old with oral cavity squamous cell carcinoma. The genes are TRBV5-1 and TRBJ1-4, with 11 bases identical to TRBD1. The CDR3 bases are TGCGCCAGCAGCCAGGACAGGGGGCAAGAAAAACTGTTTTTT. Amino acids: CASSQDRGQEKLFF.